This T cell receptor beta chain emerged from a study of shared clonotypes between healthy human individuals. Study details: Samples came from a couple of female and three male donors aged 18 to 49. Broader study findings: The rarefaction results pointed to incomplete sorted-subset sequencing despite large depth. The sole specimen, blood, was sampled, and tissue repertoires likely differ.

Repertoires were generated with immunoSEQ multiplex PCR, while TCRdb's copy carries only in-frame clones and drops some. This sample has roughly 1,800,000 clones, with about 95% found just once. The CDR3 totals 14 residues. Trimming took off 3 bases at V and 4 bases at J, with 10 bases between the two ends. Germline V gene lookup returns CDR1 KGHSH and CDR2 LQKENI. The naive CD8 subset, CD45RO-negative cells positively selected for CCR7, excluded terminally differentiated effector memory CD45RA+ cells. Each donor was a Caucasian adult residing in Nashville, Tennessee. For this clone: No antigen is known for it. The sample contains more than one DNA sequence encoding this CDR3.

The sequenced sample was naive CD8+ T cells sorted from blood. This clonotype was sampled from a man younger than 30 in good health. The chain joins TRBV18 to TRBJ1-5; unclear D gene. As DNA, the CDR3 is TGTGCCAGCTCACCCCCTGGCGGGAATCAGCCCCAGCATTTT. This translates into CASSPPGGNQPQHF.